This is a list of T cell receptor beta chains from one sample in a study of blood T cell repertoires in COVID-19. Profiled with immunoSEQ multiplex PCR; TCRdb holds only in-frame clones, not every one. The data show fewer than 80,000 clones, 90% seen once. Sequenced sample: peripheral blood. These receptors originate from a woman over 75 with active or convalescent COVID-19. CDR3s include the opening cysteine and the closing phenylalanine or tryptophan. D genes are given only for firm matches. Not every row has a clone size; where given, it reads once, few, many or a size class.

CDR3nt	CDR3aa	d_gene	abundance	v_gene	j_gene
TGTGCCAGCAGCTTACCCGGGACAGGGGAGGGGCATTCACCCCTCCACTTT	CASSLPGTGEGHSPLHF	TRBD1	.	TRBV5-4	TRBJ1-6
TGTGCCAGCAGTTACTCGCAGGGGAGGAACACCGGGGAGCTGTTTTTT	CASSYSQGRNTGELFF	.	.	TRBV6-5	TRBJ2-2
TGTGCCAGCAGGGGACAGGGTACAGATACGCAGTATTTT	CASRGQGTDTQYF	TRBD1	.	TRBV12-3/TRBV12-4	TRBJ2-3
TGCAGCGTTGAAAGTGCCCAGCGAAGCGGGGAGCTGTTTTTT	CSVESAQRSGELFF	.	once	TRBV29-1	TRBJ2-2
TGTGCCAGCAGCCCAATCCCCGGGGAGCTGTTTTTT	CASSPIPGELFF	.	.	TRBV7-8	TRBJ2-2
TGTGCCAGCAGCCAAGACAGGGGCTCTGGAAACACCATATATTTT	CASSQDRGSGNTIYF	.	.	TRBV3-1/TRBV3-2	TRBJ1-3
TGTGCCAGCAGGGGTGCGGGGACAGCGAATTCTGGGGCCAACGTCCTGACTTTC	CASRGAGTANSGANVLTF	.	.	TRBV6-4	TRBJ2-6
TGTGCCAGCAGTGAATGGGACAGGGGAGGTCGTGAAAAACTGTTTTTT	CASSEWDRGGREKLFF	TRBD1	.	TRBV6-1	TRBJ1-4
TGTGCCAGCAGTCGCACGGGACAGGGGATTGGCTACACCTTC	CASSRTGQGIGYTF	TRBD1	.	TRBV7-2	TRBJ1-2
TGTGCCAGTGGATCAAGAGGGTCCCGAGGCACCGGGGAGCTGTTTTTT	CASGSRGSRGTGELFF	.	once	TRBV19	TRBJ2-2
TGTGCCAGCAGCCAGCAGGGTGCCGATTCACCCCTCCACTTT	CASSQQGADSPLHF	.	.	TRBV3-1/TRBV3-2	TRBJ1-6
TGCGCCAGCAGCCCCGGACAGAACTTCAATGAAAAACTGTTTTTT	CASSPGQNFNEKLFF	.	.	TRBV5-1	TRBJ1-4
TGTGCCTGGAGTGGGTCAGTTTACGGCAATCAGCCCCAGCATTTT	CAWSGSVYGNQPQHF	.	.	TRBV30	TRBJ1-5
TGTGCCAGCTCACCCGGACAGCCGAACACTGAAGCTTTCTTT	CASSPGQPNTEAFF	.	once	TRBV18	TRBJ1-1
TGTGCCAGCAGCTTTAAACTGGGGCAGGGGCAGGACTATGGCTACACCTTC	CASSFKLGQGQDYGYTF	.	.	TRBV5-4	TRBJ1-2
TGTGCCAGCAGCAGTCCCGGGTTGGGGAGGGAGCAGTACTTC	CASSSPGLGREQYF	.	.	TRBV7-2	TRBJ2-7
TGTGCCAGCAGTCCCGGACAGGGCCGATATGGCTACACCTTC	CASSPGQGRYGYTF	TRBD1	few	TRBV7-2	TRBJ1-2
TGTGCCAGCAGCTTAGGTGGGCAGGGGCGCGATGAAAAACTGTTTTTT	CASSLGGQGRDEKLFF	.	once	TRBV11-2	TRBJ1-4
TGTGCCAGCTTTCCCGCAGGGTCTTTATCTGGCGGCTACACCTTC	CASFPAGSLSGGYTF	.	.	TRBV27	TRBJ1-2
TGTGCCAGCAGTTACGCGGGACAGGAAAACTATGGCTACACCTTC	CASSYAGQENYGYTF	TRBD1	.	TRBV6-2/TRBV6-3	TRBJ1-2
TGTGCCAGCAGTGAGCCTTCCCGGGGTGAAAAACTGTTTTTT	CASSEPSRGEKLFF	.	.	TRBV25-1	TRBJ1-4
TGCAGCGTCCACGGACTAACTGAAGCTTTCTTT	CSVHGLTEAFF	.	.	TRBV29-1	TRBJ1-1
TGTGCCAGCAGCTTAGCAGGGCCAGAGACCCAGTACTTC	CASSLAGPETQYF	.	.	TRBV11-2	TRBJ2-5
TGTGCCAGCAGTGAAACGGGGGGCGGTCAGCCCCAGCATTTT	CASSETGGGQPQHF	.	.	TRBV2	TRBJ1-5